The rows below give T cell receptor beta chains drawn from one sample of a study of shared clonotypes between healthy human individuals. Some clones are missing from TCRdb's copy, which holds only in-frame ones; the method was immunoSEQ multiplex PCR. The table includes fewer than 700,000 clones, about 95% detected once. The material sequenced was naive CD8+ T cells sorted from blood. Every receptor here comes from a woman in her 30s in good health. The conserved cysteine and the conserved F or W are not part of the CDR3 here.

j_gene: TRBJ2-7
v_gene: TRBV19
CDR3aa: ASSIVGTLQEQY

j_gene: TRBJ1-2
v_gene: TRBV6-5
CDR3aa: ASRDSYGYT

j_gene: TRBJ2-7
v_gene: TRBV7-3
CDR3aa: ASSFDRTYEQY

j_gene: TRBJ1-2
v_gene: TRBV1
CDR3aa: TSSQDSGRGLSGYT

j_gene: TRBJ1-5
v_gene: TRBV7-8
CDR3aa: ASSLDGGGYSNQPQH

j_gene: TRBJ2-7
v_gene: TRBV7-9
CDR3aa: ASSAIGRPYGGQY

j_gene: TRBJ2-7
v_gene: TRBV5-5
CDR3aa: ASSDDREGTYEQY

j_gene: TRBJ2-2
v_gene: TRBV29-1
CDR3aa: SAKDPPRWTGELF

j_gene: TRBJ2-1
v_gene: TRBV10-1
CDR3aa: ASSEFLTSGNEQF

j_gene: TRBJ2-1
v_gene: TRBV30
CDR3aa: AWSLRTRIISYNEQF

j_gene: TRBJ2-7
v_gene: TRBV13
CDR3aa: ASSLRFGQDSYEQY

j_gene: TRBJ2-2
v_gene: TRBV28
CDR3aa: ASSLQTSGSMFGELF

j_gene: TRBJ1-1
v_gene: TRBV27
CDR3aa: ASSKVQGKLAEAF

j_gene: TRBJ2-5
v_gene: TRBV14
CDR3aa: ASSSRRTKQETQY

j_gene: TRBJ2-5
v_gene: TRBV4-1
CDR3aa: ASSQAGQGAKETQY

j_gene: TRBJ2-2
v_gene: TRBV27
CDR3aa: ASRSDRNTGELF

j_gene: TRBJ2-1
v_gene: TRBV9
CDR3aa: ASSVWKQGAYNEQF

j_gene: TRBJ2-2
v_gene: TRBV28
CDR3aa: ASSQTGRGGELF

j_gene: TRBJ1-4
v_gene: TRBV16
CDR3aa: ASSQSRGGNEKLF

j_gene: TRBJ2-3
v_gene: TRBV28
CDR3aa: ASRLGIGTDTQY

j_gene: TRBJ2-7
v_gene: TRBV23-1
CDR3aa: ASLPRDRAYEQY

j_gene: TRBJ2-7
v_gene: TRBV19
CDR3aa: ASSIGDRVYEQY

j_gene: TRBJ2-7
v_gene: TRBV7-9
CDR3aa: ASSPRDTPTYEQY

j_gene: TRBJ2-1
v_gene: TRBV28
CDR3aa: AKIRHCKLGNEQF

j_gene: TRBJ2-1
v_gene: TRBV28
CDR3aa: ASSLRLADNEQF

j_gene: TRBJ1-1
v_gene: TRBV11-3
CDR3aa: ASSLRGAEAF

j_gene: TRBJ1-5
v_gene: TRBV6-5
CDR3aa: ASRGTDSNQPQH

j_gene: TRBJ1-2
v_gene: TRBV6-5
CDR3aa: ASRKYRAANYGYT

j_gene: TRBJ2-1
v_gene: TRBV4-1
CDR3aa: ASSQKRVGEQF

j_gene: TRBJ2-5
v_gene: TRBV27
CDR3aa: ASSFPGEAQY

j_gene: TRBJ2-1
v_gene: TRBV28
CDR3aa: ASTILTSPYNEQF

j_gene: TRBJ2-1
v_gene: TRBV9
CDR3aa: ASSASGGGNNEQF

j_gene: TRBJ1-2
v_gene: TRBV7-6
CDR3aa: ATSRRAGYGYT

j_gene: TRBJ2-1
v_gene: TRBV5-4
CDR3aa: ASSLSLNEQF

j_gene: TRBJ2-3
v_gene: TRBV23-1
CDR3aa: ASSQSKPATSTDTQY

j_gene: TRBJ2-2
v_gene: TRBV27
CDR3aa: ASSLRGGANTGELF

j_gene: TRBJ2-7
v_gene: TRBV9
CDR3aa: ASSGDGAEQY

j_gene: TRBJ2-1
v_gene: TRBV11-2
CDR3aa: ASSLVLAGGSSYNEQF

j_gene: TRBJ1-5
v_gene: TRBV15
CDR3aa: ATSRAAVADQPQH